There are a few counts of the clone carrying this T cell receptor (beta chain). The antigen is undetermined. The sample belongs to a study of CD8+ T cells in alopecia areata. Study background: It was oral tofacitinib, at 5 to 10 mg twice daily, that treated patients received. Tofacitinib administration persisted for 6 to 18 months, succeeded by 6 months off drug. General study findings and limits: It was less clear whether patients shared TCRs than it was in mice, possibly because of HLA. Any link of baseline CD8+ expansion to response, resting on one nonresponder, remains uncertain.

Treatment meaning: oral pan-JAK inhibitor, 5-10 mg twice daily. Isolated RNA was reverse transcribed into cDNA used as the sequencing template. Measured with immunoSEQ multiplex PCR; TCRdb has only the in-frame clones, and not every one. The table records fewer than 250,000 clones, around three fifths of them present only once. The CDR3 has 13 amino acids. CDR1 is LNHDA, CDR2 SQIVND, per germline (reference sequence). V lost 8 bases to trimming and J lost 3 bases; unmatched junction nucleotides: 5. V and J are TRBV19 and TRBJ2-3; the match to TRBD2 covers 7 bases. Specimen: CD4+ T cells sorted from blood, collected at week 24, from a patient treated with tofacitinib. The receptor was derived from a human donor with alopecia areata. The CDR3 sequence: CASRPSGTDTQYF. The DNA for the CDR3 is TGTGCCAGTCGGCCTAGCGGAACAGATACGCAGTATTTT.